The 18 T cell receptor beta chains in this list originate from one sample, sequenced in a study of Graves' ophthalmopathy and Graves' hyperthyroidism. Researchers took RNA transcripts and amplified TCR beta CDR3 regions from them. An opening RT-PCR round employed HTBI primers and preceded a second-round multiplex PCR. TCRdb analysed the multiplex PCR reads with MiXCR anew, one entry per CDR3 protein. The sample holds under 400,000 distinct CDR3 sequences, about a sixth seen once. The specimen sequenced was peripheral blood. Receptors were obtained from an adult man with Graves' ophthalmopathy.

This clonotype was seen many times. The chain has TRBV7-9 and TRBJ2-5; TRBD1 aligns across 8 bases. J was trimmed by 3 bases and V by 5 bases; bases with no gene match: 8. The CDR3 is 15 residues long. CDR1 SEHNR and CDR2 FQNEAQ come from the germline V gene (reference sequence). For the CDR3, the DNA is TGTGCCAGCAGCCCCCGGACAGGGTTTGAAGAGACCCAGTACTTC. Protein sequence: CASSPRTGFEETQYF.

The sample holds many counts of this clonotype. The CDR3: CATSGQGVDGYTF. CDR3 nucleotide sequence: TGTGCCACATCGGGACAGGGGGTGGATGGCTACACCTTC. This chain uses TRBV6-5 with TRBJ1-2, with 11 bases identical to TRBD1. Trimming cost V 10 bases and J 6 bases; bases outside gene matches: 7. CDR1 MNHEY and CDR2 SVGAGI come from the germline V gene. The CDR3 has 13 residues.

This clonotype was observed many times. The chain uses TRBV20-1 and TRBJ2-5, with 11 bases that match TRBD1. The CDR3 spans 14 residues. V trimming: 6 bases; J trimming: 1 base; junction bases outside the gene matches: 4. Per the germline V gene, CDR1 is DFQATT and CDR2 is SNEGSKA (reference sequence). The chain's CDR3 is CSAEGQGGQETQYF. In DNA form, the CDR3 reads TGCAGTGCAGAGGGACAGGGGGGCCAAGAGACCCAGTACTTC.

The chain couples TRBV5-4 to TRBJ2-5; TRBD2 matches at 12 bases. In germline, CDR1 is SGHNT, CDR2 YYREEE (reference sequence). CDR3 size: 18 residues. V lost 0 bases and J lost 5; bases outside the gene matches: 11. The CDR3 DNA follows: TGTGCCAGCAGCTTGGGTTCTAGCGGGAGGGCCACAGTTGAGACCCAGTACTTC. The encoded protein is CASSLGSSGRATVETQYF.

Ten or more counts support this clonotype. V usage is TRBV6-1 and J usage is TRBJ1-2; D perhaps matches TRBD1 (5 bases). V was cut by 6 bases and J by 14 bases, with 16 bases left in between. The length of the CDR3 is 11 residues. Germline loops: CDR1 MNHNS, CDR2 SASEGT. As DNA, the CDR3 is TGTGCCAGCAGCGATTTGCGGGACCAAACCTTC. Residues: CASSDLRDQTF.

The sample holds many counts of this clonotype. The CDR3 nucleotides are TGTGCCAGCTCACCATCCTCCGGTAATCGGGCCTATGGCTACACCTTC. As protein: CASSPSSGNRAYGYTF. The gene calls are TRBV18 and TRBJ1-2; D gene ambiguous. The V end lost 2 bases, the J end lost 4 bases, and 17 bases lay between the germline ends. Germline V gene lookup returns CDR1 KGHSH and CDR2 LQKENI. The CDR3 extends over 16 amino acids.

This clonotype was counted many times. The chain couples TRBV29-1 to TRBJ1-2; D uncertain. The CDR3 consists of 15 residues. V was pared by 0 bases and J by 2 bases, with 13 bases between. Germline CDR1 SQVTM, CDR2 ANQGSEA. This chain's CDR3 is CSVEDQSGANYGYTF. DNA for the CDR3: TGCAGCGTTGAAGACCAATCGGGAGCAAACTATGGCTACACCTTC.

In its sample, this clonotype was seen many times. The J gene is TRBJ1-3, the V gene TRBV6-5; weak D call: TRBD1 (6 bases). The germline V gene has CDR1 MNHEY and CDR2 SVGAGI. There are 17 residues in the CDR3. V was trimmed by 2 bases and J by 3 bases, leaving 17 bases between them. CDR3 loop: CASSYQSAGAGGNTIYF. In nucleotides, the CDR3 is TGTGCCAGCAGTTACCAATCGGCAGGGGCAGGTGGAAACACCATATATTTT.

This clonotype was observed at least ten times. The chain has TRBV29-1 and TRBJ2-5, with no clear D. CDR3 length: 10 residues. CDR1 is SQVTM, CDR2 ANQGSEA, per germline. Trimming stripped 4 bases from V and 2 bases from J, with 2 bases between. The CDR3 loop reads CSVGQETQYF. CDR3 sequence (DNA): TGCAGCGTTGGACAAGAGACCCAGTACTTC.

Ten or more counts support this clonotype. The V gene is TRBV6-4, the J gene TRBJ1-6, with a possible D match to TRBD1 (5 bases). V gave up 0 bases and J gave up 5 bases, with 14 bases separating them. The germline CDR1 and CDR2 sequences are MRHNA and SNTAGT. This CDR3 is built from 17 residues. CDR3 coding DNA: TGTGCCAGCAGTGACTCGGAATCAGGGAAAGATAATTCACCCCTCCACTTT. It is translated as CASSDSESGKDNSPLHF.

The rearrangement uses TRBV6-5 and TRBJ1-2; D unclear. From germline, CDR1 is MNHEY and CDR2 SVGAGI. The CDR3 has 17 amino acids. With 0 bases removed from V and 3 bases from J, the gap between germline ends came to 17 bases. As DNA, the CDR3 is TGTGCCAGCAGTTACTCGATTAGTTTCCCTGGAGACTATGGCTACACCTTC. This gives the protein CASSYSISFPGDYGYTF.

The genes are TRBV3-1 and TRBJ1-1, with TRBD1 matching 7 bases. The CDR3 runs 14 residues. The germline CDR1 and CDR2 sequences are LGHDT and YNNKEL (reference sequence). V was clipped by 7 bases and J by 1 base; unmatched bases: 6. CDR3 amino acids: CASTRQGGNTEAFF. The CDR3 nucleotides read TGTGCCAGCACTCGCCAGGGGGGGAACACTGAAGCTTTCTTT.

This sequence joins TRBV28 and TRBJ2-7, with no clear D. Germline CDR1 reads MDHEN; CDR2 reads SYDVKM. The CDR3 is 13 residues long. The ends were cut back, 5 bases at V and 8 bases at J, with 16 bases in the middle. The CDR3 is CASSPRLVGQQYF. The CDR3 DNA follows: TGTGCCAGCAGTCCCCGGCTGGTAGGACAGCAGTACTTC.

In this sample, this clonotype turned up many times. The chain carries TRBV27 and TRBJ2-2; D may be TRBD1 (5 bases). With 0 bases removed from V and 0 bases from J, the gap between germline ends came to 8 bases. Germline V gives CDR1 MNHEY, CDR2 SMNVEV (reference sequence). The CDR3 extends over 16 amino acids. Here the CDR3 DNA reads TGTGCCAGCAGTTTATCGTACAGGACGAACACCGGGGAGCTGTTTTTT. Encoded protein: CASSLSYRTNTGELFF.

This chain uses TRBV18 with TRBJ1-1; 7 positions match TRBD1. This CDR3 contains 14 residues. Trimming at V came to 6 bases and at J to 4 bases, leaving 8 bases not matched to a gene. From germline, CDR1 is KGHSH and CDR2 LQKENI. The chain's CDR3 is CASSRGIVATEAFF. The CDR3 DNA follows: TGTGCCAGCTCCAGGGGGATAGTGGCCACTGAAGCTTTCTTT.

This clonotype was found many times. J is TRBJ2-7 and V is TRBV19; D is unclear. Germline CDR1 is LNHDA and CDR2 is SQIVND (reference sequence). The length of the CDR3 is 14 residues. Trimming left V 0 bases short and J 1 base short, with 7 bases between. The DNA of the CDR3 is TGTGCCAGTAGTATAGAAGATGGTTCCTACGAGCAGTACTTC. Protein: CASSIEDGSYEQYF.

This clonotype has just a few counts. A read error may account for a junction end that differs from germline. The V gene is TRBV7-7, the J gene TRBJ2-5; D possibly corresponds to TRBD1 (5 bases). This CDR3 is 14 amino acids long. Germline V gives CDR1 SSHAT, CDR2 FNYEAQ (reference sequence). The CDR3 nucleotides read TGTGCTAGCAGATTACAAAGGGGCACGGAGACTCAGTACTTC. Encoded protein: CASRLQRGTETQYF.

This clonotype came up many times. The chain joins TRBV9 to TRBJ1-1, with TRBD1 matching over 7 bases. The CDR3 runs to 14 residues. J gave up 7 bases and V 2 bases, and 8 bases lay outside the gene matches. Germline CDR1 and CDR2: SGDLS and YYNGEE. The chain's CDR3 is CASSVTTGNLEAFF. The CDR3 DNA follows: TGTGCCAGCAGCGTGACGACAGGGAACCTTGAAGCTTTCTTT.